Below, 27 T cell receptor beta chains from the same sample are listed, as sequenced in a study of blood T cell repertoires in COVID-19. Profiled with immunoSEQ multiplex PCR; TCRdb holds only in-frame clones, not every one. Of about 160,000 clones listed, 87% are singletons. Sequencing was performed on peripheral blood. The receptors were sampled from a woman aged 55-75 years who had recovered from COVID-19.

The CDR3 loop is CASGRGRTGQGGTEAFF. The CDR3 nucleotides read TGTGCCAGCGGACGTGGACGTACCGGACAGGGTGGAACTGAAGCTTTCTTT. The chain carries TRBV19 and TRBJ1-1, with 8 bases identical to TRBD1. The CDR3 totals 17 residues. The J segment lost 5 bases and the V segment lost 9 bases, leaving 20 bases of the junction unmatched. Looked up from germline, CDR1 is LNHDA and CDR2 is SQIVND (reference sequence). The variable domain in full, completed from reference TRBV19 and TRBJ1-1, reads DGGITQSPKYLFRKEGQNVTLSCEQNLNHDAMYWYRQDPGQGLRLIYYSQIVNDFQKGDIAEGYSVSREKKESFPLTVTSAQKNPTAFYLCASGRGRTGQGGTEAFFGQGTRLTVV.

V and J are TRBV12-3 or TRBV12-4 and TRBJ2-5; no firm D call. Trimming took 7 bases from V and 5 from J, leaving 14 bases between them. The CDR3 runs to 13 residues. The CDR3 region is CASIATGTETQYF. The CDR3 DNA is TGTGCCAGCATCGCGACGGGTACGGAGACCCAGTACTTC.

This clone was observed a handful of times. The chain couples TRBV28 to TRBJ2-3, with D tentatively TRBD2 (5 bases). Deletions cut 3 bases from V and 0 bases from J, with 10 bases between. This CDR3 has 15 amino acids. The V gene's germline CDR1 is MDHEN and CDR2 SYDVKM. CDR3 sequence (DNA): TGTGCCAGCAGTTTCCTCGGGATTAGCACAGATACGCAGTATTTT. Translated: CASSFLGISTDTQYF.

CDR3: CAISGTGEQETQYF. The CDR3 nucleotides read TGTGCCATCAGTGGGACAGGAGAACAAGAGACCCAGTACTTC. The chain uses TRBV10-3 and TRBJ2-5, with 7 bases identical to TRBD1. Trimming at V came to 4 bases and at J to 2 bases, leaving 4 bases not matched to a gene. Germline lookup yields CDR1 ENHRY and CDR2 SYGVKD. The length of the CDR3 is 14 residues.

The gene calls are TRBV5-1 and TRBJ2-1; 12 positions match TRBD2. The germline gives CDR1 SGHRS, CDR2 YFSETQ. V shed 4 bases, J shed 5 bases, and the junction held 16 bases outside the gene matches. The CDR3 spans 19 residues. The CDR3 loop reads CASSLRTSGGPKHNNEQFF. For the CDR3, the DNA is TGCGCCAGCAGCCTTCGTACTAGCGGGGGGCCGAAACACAACAATGAGCAGTTCTTC.

The V gene is TRBV18, the J gene TRBJ2-3, with 13 nucleotides matching TRBD2. After removal of 5 bases from V and 0 bases from J, the junction contained 2 bases not matched to a gene. The CDR3 runs to 16 residues. Germline CDR1 reads KGHSH; CDR2 reads LQKENI. The CDR3 nucleotides read TGTGCCAGCTCATCACTAGCGGGGGGGAGCACAGATACGCAGTATTTT. This codes for CASSSLAGGSTDTQYF.

As for this clone: The identical CDR3 is also encoded by other nucleotide sequences in the sample. The chain links TRBV28 to TRBJ2-5, with D unclear. Germline values: CDR1 MDHEN, CDR2 SYDVKM. V shed 3 bases and J shed 5 bases, with 4 bases lying between them. There are 11 residues in the CDR3. The CDR3 is CASSFSETQYF. The CDR3 nucleotides read TGTGCCAGCAGTTTTTCGGAGACCCAGTACTTC.

The chain is built from TRBV2 and TRBJ2-1; 12 bases match TRBD2. Germline loops: CDR1 SNHLY, CDR2 FYNNEI. V was pared by 6 bases and J by 8 bases, with 8 bases of the junction left unmatched. The CDR3 has 15 amino acids. CDR3 sequence (DNA): TGTGCCAGCAGCCTCGGACTAGCGGGGAAGGATGAGCAGTTCTTC. This gives the protein CASSLGLAGKDEQFF.

The chain uses TRBV5-6 and TRBJ1-2, with D perhaps TRBD1 (5 bases). The germline V and J ends were trimmed by 4 bases and 5 bases, with 15 bases remaining between them. The CDR3 runs 14 residues. Germline V lookup: CDR1 SGHDT, CDR2 YYEEEE. CDR3 loop: CASSPRDGSYGYTF. The CDR3 DNA sequence: TGTGCCAGCAGCCCCCGGGACGGGAGTTATGGCTACACCTTC.

The chain recombines TRBV6-5 with TRBJ1-4; D unresolved. The CDR3 contains 16 residues. Germline loops: CDR1 MNHEY, CDR2 SVGAGI. Between the trimmed V and J ends, which lost 4 bases and 7 bases, there was a span of 19 bases. CDR3 loop: CASSSLALSPGEKLFF. CDR3 sequence (DNA): TGTGCCAGCAGTTCTCTTGCCCTCAGCCCGGGTGAAAAACTGTTTTTT.

This chain joins TRBV10-1 and TRBJ2-1; 11 positions match TRBD2. Germline V gene lookup returns CDR1 WNHNN and CDR2 SYGVQD (reference sequence). This CDR3 has 16 residues. The junction had 3 bases not matched to a gene; V was cut back by 2 bases and J by 3 bases. CDR3 in amino acids: CASSELAGGLYNEQFF. CDR3 coding DNA: TGCGCCAGCAGTGAGCTAGCGGGGGGCCTCTACAATGAGCAGTTCTTC.

The chain recombines TRBV4-2 with TRBJ1-6, with TRBD1 as a possible D gene (6 bases). Germline CDR1 and CDR2: LGHNA and YNFKEQ. V lost 0 bases to trimming and J lost 8 bases, with 8 bases between them. CDR3 length: 14 amino acids. DNA of the CDR3: TGTGCCAGCAGCCAAGATGAGGGGGATTCACCCCTCCACTTT. Residues: CASSQDEGDSPLHF.

The V call is TRBV11-3, the J call TRBJ2-3; D remains ambiguous. Germline V gives CDR1 SGHNT, CDR2 YENEEA. Trimming stripped 5 bases from V and 1 base from J, with 13 bases between. The CDR3 extends over 15 amino acids. CDR3 DNA sequence: TGTGCCAGCAGCCGGAGAACCCGGGGCACAGATACGCAGTATTTT. Protein product: CASSRRTRGTDTQYF.

As concerns this clone: This specimen includes other DNA sequences encoding the same CDR3. V and J are TRBV28 and TRBJ1-5; D uncertain. Trimming cost V 2 bases and J 5 bases, with 4 bases left between them. Germline V lookup: CDR1 MDHEN, CDR2 SYDVKM. The CDR3 is 12 residues long. The CDR3 protein is CASSLLYQPQHF. For the CDR3, the DNA is TGTGCCAGCAGTTTACTTTATCAGCCCCAGCATTTT.

The table lists this clone with a few counts. The chain recombines TRBV5-1 with TRBJ1-3; D remains unclear. This CDR3 is built from 14 residues. The germline V gene encodes CDR1 SGHRS and CDR2 YFSETQ. The V and J ends lost 0 bases and 0 bases respectively, with 4 bases between them. The CDR3 bases are TGCGCCAGCAGCTTGGACTACTCTGGAAACACCATATATTTT. This gives the protein CASSLDYSGNTIYF.

This clone has only one observation. The rearrangement links TRBV20-1 to TRBJ2-4, with D possibly TRBD2 on 6 matching bases. Germline CDR1 and CDR2: DFQATT and SNEGSKA (reference sequence). This CDR3 comprises 11 residues. Trimming took off 7 bases at V and 7 bases at J, with 11 bases between the two ends. CDR3 in DNA: TGCAGTGTTCGAGGAGGGAACATTCAGTACTTC. Protein: CSVRGGNIQYF.

The J gene is TRBJ2-2, the V gene TRBV11-3; TRBD2 aligns across 8 bases. The CDR3 spans 15 residues. Unmatched junction bases numbered 5, after V lost 8 bases and J lost 0 bases. Germline V gene data show CDR1 as SGHNT and CDR2 as YENEEA. CDR3 DNA: TGTGCCAGCTCCTTAGCGGGGTCGAACACCGGGGAGCTGTTTTTT. It yields the protein CASSLAGSNTGELFF.

This clone occurred a few times. CDR3 DNA: TGCGCCAGCAGCTCCGCTCCGAGTATGAACACTGAAGCTTTCTTT. Protein: CASSSAPSMNTEAFF. The chain employs TRBV5-1 and TRBJ1-1; D remains ambiguous. The CDR3 is 15 amino acids. Germline V gene lookup returns CDR1 SGHRS and CDR2 YFSETQ. The V end was cut by 3 bases, the J end by 0 bases, with 12 bases between.

The CDR3 here is CASTLADTQYF. In nucleotides, the CDR3 is TGTGCCAGCACCCTAGCAGATACGCAGTATTTT. The rearrangement joins TRBV12-3 or TRBV12-4 to TRBJ2-3; D is uncertain. The V gene lost 7 bases and the J gene lost 4 bases, with 6 bases spanning the gap. CDR3 length: 11 amino acids.

The V call is TRBV28, the J call TRBJ2-5; the match to TRBD2 covers 8 bases. The CDR3 totals 14 residues. V lost 8 bases, J lost 5 bases, and 10 bases stayed unmatched. In germline, CDR1 is MDHEN, CDR2 SYDVKM. For the CDR3, the DNA is TGTGCCAGCGCCAGCGGGGGCCCATGGGAGACCCAGTACTTC. As protein: CASASGGPWETQYF.

The rearrangement links TRBV29-1 to TRBJ1-2; 9 bases match TRBD1. The V gene end was trimmed by 7 bases and the J gene end by 7 bases; junction bases not matched to a gene: 10. Germline V lookup: CDR1 SQVTM, CDR2 ANQGSEA. This CDR3 is built from 13 residues. The CDR3 sequence: CSGGDRDDPGYTF. DNA of the CDR3: TGCAGCGGGGGGGACAGGGACGACCCTGGCTACACCTTC.

The rearrangement joins TRBV9 to TRBJ2-5; 9 bases match TRBD2. The germline V gene encodes CDR1 SGDLS and CDR2 YYNGEE. V shed 0 bases and J 7 bases; nucleotides not matched to a gene: 13. The CDR3 has 17 amino acids. Here the CDR3 reads CASSVGVSGGGDLTQYF. CDR3 nucleotide sequence: TGTGCCAGCAGCGTAGGCGTTAGCGGGGGAGGGGACCTGACCCAGTACTTC.

The rearrangement joins TRBV19 to TRBJ2-2; 7 bases are a match to TRBD1. This CDR3 region has 16 residues. With 3 bases clipped from V and 3 bases from J, the junction kept 7 bases outside the gene matches. Germline CDR1 is LNHDA and CDR2 is SQIVND (reference sequence). In nucleotides, the CDR3 is TGTGCCAGTAGTATGCACAGGGGATCGGACACCGGGGAGCTGTTTTTT. As protein: CASSMHRGSDTGELFF.

This rearrangement joins TRBV7-2 to TRBJ1-3, with 7 nucleotides matching TRBD1. Unmatched junction bases numbered 4, after V lost 5 bases and J lost 0 bases. Germline V gene lookup returns CDR1 SGHTA and CDR2 FQGNSA. CDR3 size: 15 residues. Here the CDR3 DNA reads TGTGCCAGCAGCAGGACAGGCATCTCTGGAAACACCATATATTTT. Encoded protein: CASSRTGISGNTIYF.

The V and J genes are TRBV28 and TRBJ2-1, with a tentative D call TRBD2 (5 bases). V lost 7 bases and J lost 0, with 16 bases in between. From germline, CDR1 is MDHEN and CDR2 SYDVKM. The CDR3 is made up of 16 amino acids. The CDR3 coding sequence is TGTGCCAGCACCTCGTTTACAGCGGCCTCCTACAATGAGCAGTTCTTC. It translates to CASTSFTAASYNEQFF.

This rearrangement joins TRBV7-9 to TRBJ1-2, with D unclear. Trimming took 6 bases from V and 4 from J, leaving 12 bases between them. The CDR3 runs to 13 residues. Germline CDR1 SEHNR, CDR2 FQNEAQ (reference sequence). CDR3 amino acids: CASSPDNLYGYTF. The CDR3 DNA is TGTGCCAGCAGTCCTGACAACCTCTATGGCTACACCTTC. Together with reference TRBV7-9 and TRBJ1-2, the CDR3 gives the full variable domain: DTGVSQNPRHKITKRGQNVTFRCDPISEHNRLYWYRQTLGQGPEFLTYFQNEAQLEKSRLLSDRFSAERPKGSFSTLEIQRTEQGDSAMYLCASSPDNLYGYTFGSGTRLTVV.

This sequence joins TRBV19 and TRBJ1-5; 7 bases align to TRBD1. This CDR3 has 13 amino acids. The V and J ends lost 7 bases and 5 bases, in that order; junction bases with no gene match: 5. CDR1 LNHDA and CDR2 SQIVND come from the germline V gene (reference sequence). Here the CDR3 DNA reads TGTGCCAGTAACGACAGGGCCCATCAGCCCCAGCATTTT. It specifies CASNDRAHQPQHF.